This T cell receptor beta chain was obtained from a study of monozygotic twins with cystic fibrosis. In the study overall: Libraries were built from 2.5 to 3 micrograms of fragmented DNA using about 15 PCR cycles.

Profiling relied on immunoSEQ multiplex PCR, and the TCRdb table lists in-frame clones only, not all of them. This table holds about 9,600 clones, 91% found once. Overall study results and limits: V usage most resembled the co-twin in 13 of 16 pairs. Median Simpson clonality of roughly 0.01 suggested naive T cells predominated. In this small cohort, shared CDR3 numbers showed no association with age, concordance or disease severity.

There are 17 residues in the CDR3. Deletions cut 3 bases from V and 7 bases from J, with 22 bases between. The germline CDR1 and CDR2 sequences are LNHDA and SQIVND (reference sequence). About this clone itself: Its antigen is as yet unknown.

The specimen was blood. This TCR was recovered from a boy between 2 and 10 years old with cystic fibrosis. The J gene is TRBJ2-1, the V gene TRBV19; D may be TRBD1 or TRBD2 (7 bases each). The CDR3 DNA is TGTGCCAGTAGTATTCCCAAGCGGGGCAGGGGGTGGAATGAGCAGTTCTTC. Amino acid sequence: CASSIPKRGRGWNEQFF.